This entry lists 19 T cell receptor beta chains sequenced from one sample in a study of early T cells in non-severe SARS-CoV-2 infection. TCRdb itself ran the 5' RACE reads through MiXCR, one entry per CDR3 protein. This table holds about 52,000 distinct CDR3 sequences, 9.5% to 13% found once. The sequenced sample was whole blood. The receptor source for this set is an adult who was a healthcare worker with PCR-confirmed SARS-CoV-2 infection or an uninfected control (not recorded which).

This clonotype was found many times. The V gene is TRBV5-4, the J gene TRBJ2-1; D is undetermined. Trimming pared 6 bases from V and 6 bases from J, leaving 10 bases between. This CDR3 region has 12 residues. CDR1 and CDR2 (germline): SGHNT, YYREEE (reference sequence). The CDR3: CASMQIPNEQFF. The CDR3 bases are TGTGCCAGCATGCAGATTCCCAATGAGCAGTTCTTC.

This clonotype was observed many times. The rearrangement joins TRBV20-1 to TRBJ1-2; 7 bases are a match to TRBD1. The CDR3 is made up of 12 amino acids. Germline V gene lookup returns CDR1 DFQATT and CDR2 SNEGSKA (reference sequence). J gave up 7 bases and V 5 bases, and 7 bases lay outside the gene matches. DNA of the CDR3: TGCAGTGCTGGAGGGACAGAGGGTGGCTACACCTTC. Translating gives CSAGGTEGGYTF.

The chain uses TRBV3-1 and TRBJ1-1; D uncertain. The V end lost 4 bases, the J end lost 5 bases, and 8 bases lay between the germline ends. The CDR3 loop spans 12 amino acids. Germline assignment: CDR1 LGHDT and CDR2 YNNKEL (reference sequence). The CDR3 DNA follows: TGTGCCAGCAGCCCCTCCGGAACTGAAGCTTTCTTT. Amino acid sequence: CASSPSGTEAFF.

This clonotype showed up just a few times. DNA for the CDR3: TGCGCCAGCAGCCAAGACCAGACCCCTAACTATGGCTACACCTTC. Translating it yields CASSQDQTPNYGYTF. J is TRBJ1-2 and V is TRBV4-1; the D is unclear. The germline CDR1 and CDR2 sequences are MGHRA and YSYEKL. This CDR3 comprises 15 residues. Trimming removed 0 bases from V and 0 bases from J, with 8 bases in between.

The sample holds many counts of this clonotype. Here the CDR3 reads CASSQSEVYGYTF. For the CDR3, the DNA is TGCGCCAGCAGCCAAAGTGAGGTTTATGGCTACACCTTC. The chain links TRBV4-1 to TRBJ1-2; no clear D gene. The CDR3 contains 13 residues. V gave up 2 bases and J gave up 5 bases, with 9 bases separating them. CDR1 and CDR2 (germline): MGHRA, YSYEKL.

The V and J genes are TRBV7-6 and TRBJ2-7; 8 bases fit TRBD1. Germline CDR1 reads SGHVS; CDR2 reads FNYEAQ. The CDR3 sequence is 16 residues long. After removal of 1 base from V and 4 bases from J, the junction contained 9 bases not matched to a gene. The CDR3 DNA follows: TGTGCCAGCAGCTTAGTGGATCAGGACAGGGCTTACGAGCAGTACTTC. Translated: CASSLVDQDRAYEQYF.

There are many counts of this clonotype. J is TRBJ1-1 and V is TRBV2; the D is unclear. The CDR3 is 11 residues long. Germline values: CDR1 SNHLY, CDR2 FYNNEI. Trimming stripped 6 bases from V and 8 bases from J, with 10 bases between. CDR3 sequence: CASSPAAEAFF. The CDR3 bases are TGTGCCAGCAGCCCTGCGGCCGAAGCTTTCTTT.

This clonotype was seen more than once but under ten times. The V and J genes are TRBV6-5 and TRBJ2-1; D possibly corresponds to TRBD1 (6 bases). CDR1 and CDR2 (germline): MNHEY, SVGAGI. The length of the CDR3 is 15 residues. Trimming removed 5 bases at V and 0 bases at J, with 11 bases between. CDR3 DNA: TGTGCCAGCAGTCGGACAGCTAGCTCCTACAATGAGCAGTTCTTC. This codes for CASSRTASSYNEQFF.

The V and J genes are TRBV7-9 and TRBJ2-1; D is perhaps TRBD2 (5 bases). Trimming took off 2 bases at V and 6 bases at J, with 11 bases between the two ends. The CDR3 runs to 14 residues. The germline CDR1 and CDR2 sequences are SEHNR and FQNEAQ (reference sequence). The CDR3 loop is CASSLLQRLNEQFF. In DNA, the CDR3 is TGTGCCAGCAGCTTATTGCAGCGGCTCAATGAGCAGTTCTTC.

The CDR3 DNA follows: TGTGCCAGCAGCGTTAGGGAGAGAGATACGCAGTATTTT. It translates to CASSVRERDTQYF. V gene TRBV27 combines with J gene TRBJ2-3; D possibly corresponds to TRBD2 (5 bases). The CDR3 runs to 13 residues. Germline assignment: CDR1 MNHEY and CDR2 SMNVEV (reference sequence). Trimming cost V 6 bases and J 5 bases, with 12 bases left between them.

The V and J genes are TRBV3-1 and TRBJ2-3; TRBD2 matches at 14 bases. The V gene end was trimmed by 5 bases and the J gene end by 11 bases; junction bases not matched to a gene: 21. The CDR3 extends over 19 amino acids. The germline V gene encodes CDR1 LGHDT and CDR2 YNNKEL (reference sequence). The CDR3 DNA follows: TGTGCCAGCAGCAAAGGGACTAGCGGGAGAAACTCACCTATAACTAGGCAGTATTTT. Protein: CASSKGTSGRNSPITRQYF.

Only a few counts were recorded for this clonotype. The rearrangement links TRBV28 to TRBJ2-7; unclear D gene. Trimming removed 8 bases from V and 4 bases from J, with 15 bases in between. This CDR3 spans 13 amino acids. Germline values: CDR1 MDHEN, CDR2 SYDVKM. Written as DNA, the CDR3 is TGTGCCAGCTCCCTAGGGAACTTATACGAGCAGTACTTC. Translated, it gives CASSLGNLYEQYF.

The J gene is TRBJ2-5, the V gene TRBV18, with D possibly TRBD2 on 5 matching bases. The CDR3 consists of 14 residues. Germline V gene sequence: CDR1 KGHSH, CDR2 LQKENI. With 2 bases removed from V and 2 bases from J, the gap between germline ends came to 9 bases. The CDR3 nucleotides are TGTGCCAGCTCACCAGTCAGAGGGCAAGAGACCCAGTACTTC. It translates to CASSPVRGQETQYF.

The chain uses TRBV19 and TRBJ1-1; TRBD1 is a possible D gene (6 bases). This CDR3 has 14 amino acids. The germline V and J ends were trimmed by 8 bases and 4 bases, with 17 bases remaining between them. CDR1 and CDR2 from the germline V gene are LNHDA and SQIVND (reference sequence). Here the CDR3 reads CASGYGGAGTEAFF. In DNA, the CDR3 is TGTGCCAGTGGCTATGGGGGCGCGGGCACTGAAGCTTTCTTT.

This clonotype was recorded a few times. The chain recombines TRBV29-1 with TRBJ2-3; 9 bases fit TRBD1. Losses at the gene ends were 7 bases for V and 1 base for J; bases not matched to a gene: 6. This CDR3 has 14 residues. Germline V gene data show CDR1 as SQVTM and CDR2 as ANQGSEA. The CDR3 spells CSGSRTGGTDTQYF. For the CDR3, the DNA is TGCAGCGGGTCCCGGACAGGGGGCACAGATACGCAGTATTTT.

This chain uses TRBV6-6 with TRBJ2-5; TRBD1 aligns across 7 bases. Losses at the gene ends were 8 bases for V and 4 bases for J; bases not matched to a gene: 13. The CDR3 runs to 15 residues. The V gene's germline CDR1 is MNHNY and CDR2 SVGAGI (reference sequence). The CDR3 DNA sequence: TGTGCCAGCCTCGGGACCCCGACAGGGTTAGAGACCCAGTACTTC. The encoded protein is CASLGTPTGLETQYF.

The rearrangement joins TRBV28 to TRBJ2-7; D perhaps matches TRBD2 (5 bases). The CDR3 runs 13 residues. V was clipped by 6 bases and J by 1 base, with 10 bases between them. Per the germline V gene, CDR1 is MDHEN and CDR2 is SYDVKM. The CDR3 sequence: CASRSEESYEQYF. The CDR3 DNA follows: TGTGCCAGCAGATCGGAGGAATCCTACGAGCAGTACTTC.

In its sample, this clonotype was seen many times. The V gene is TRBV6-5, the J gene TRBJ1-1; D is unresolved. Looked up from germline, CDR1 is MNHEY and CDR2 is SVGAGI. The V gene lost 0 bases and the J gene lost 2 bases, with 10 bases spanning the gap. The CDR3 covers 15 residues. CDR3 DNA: TGTGCCAGCAGTTACTCGCAACTGGGAAACACTGAAGCTTTCTTT. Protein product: CASSYSQLGNTEAFF.

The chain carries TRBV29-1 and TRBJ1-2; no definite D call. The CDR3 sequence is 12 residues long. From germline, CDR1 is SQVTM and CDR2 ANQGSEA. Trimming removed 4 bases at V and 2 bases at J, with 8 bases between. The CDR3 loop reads CSVVTGNYGYTF. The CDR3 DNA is TGCAGCGTTGTGACCGGGAACTATGGCTACACCTTC.